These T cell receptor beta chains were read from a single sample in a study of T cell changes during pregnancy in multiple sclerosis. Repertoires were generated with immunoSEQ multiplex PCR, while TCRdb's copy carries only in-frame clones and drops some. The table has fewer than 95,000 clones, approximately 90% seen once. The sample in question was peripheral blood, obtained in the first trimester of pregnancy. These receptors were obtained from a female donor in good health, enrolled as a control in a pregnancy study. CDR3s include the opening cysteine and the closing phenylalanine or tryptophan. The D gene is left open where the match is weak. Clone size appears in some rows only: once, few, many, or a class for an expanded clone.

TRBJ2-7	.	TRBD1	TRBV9	CASSPGQGELYF	TGTGCCAGCAGCCCCGGACAGGGGGAGCTGTACTTC
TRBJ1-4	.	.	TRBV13	CASSSNDGLGEKLFF	TGTGCCAGCAGCTCGAATGATGGGCTGGGTGAAAAACTGTTTTTT
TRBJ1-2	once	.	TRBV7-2	CASSSPGGREGYTF	TGTGCCAGCAGCTCACCGGGGGGGCGGGAAGGCTACACCTTC
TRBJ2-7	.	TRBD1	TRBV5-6	CASSLVGQGVGEQYF	TGTGCCAGCAGCTTGGTTGGACAGGGGGTCGGCGAGCAGTACTTC
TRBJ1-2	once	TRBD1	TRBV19	CASSPTGGYGYTF	TGTGCCAGTAGTCCCACAGGGGGCTATGGCTACACCTTC
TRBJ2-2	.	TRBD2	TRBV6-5	CASGRAPTGELFF	TGTGCCAGCGGGAGGGCCCCCACCGGGGAGCTGTTTTTT
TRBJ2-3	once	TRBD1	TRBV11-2	CASSFRQGENTQYF	TGTGCCAGCAGCTTTCGACAGGGAGAAAATACGCAGTATTTT
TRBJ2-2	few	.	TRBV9	CASSVTRVGTGELFF	TGTGCCAGCAGCGTGACTAGGGTTGGCACCGGGGAGCTGTTTTTT
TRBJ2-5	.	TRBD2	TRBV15	CATSGILAGGLETQYF	TGTGCCACCAGCGGGATACTAGCGGGAGGCTTGGAGACCCAGTACTTC
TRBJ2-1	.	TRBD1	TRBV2	CASSGRDRGSSYNEQFF	TGTGCCAGCAGTGGCCGGGACAGGGGTAGCTCCTACAATGAGCAGTTCTTC
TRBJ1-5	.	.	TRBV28	CASSPALAGTQHF	TGTGCCAGCAGCCCAGCCCTCGCCGGGACCCAGCATTTT
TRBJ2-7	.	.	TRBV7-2	CASSFSGPSYEQYF	TGTGCCAGCAGCTTCTCGGGTCCCTCCTACGAGCAGTACTTC
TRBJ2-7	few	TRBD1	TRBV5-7	CASSFPRTGPYEQYF	TGTGCCAGCAGCTTTCCTCGGACAGGGCCCTACGAGCAGTACTTC
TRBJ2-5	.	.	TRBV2	CASSDLFQGETQYF	TGTGCCAGCAGTGATCTTTTCCAGGGAGAGACCCAGTACTTC
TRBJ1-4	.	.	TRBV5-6	CASTSVTNEKLFF	TGTGCCAGCACCTCCGTTACTAATGAAAAACTGTTTTTT
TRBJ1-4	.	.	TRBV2	CASSDRQATNEKLFF	TGTGCCAGCAGTGACCGACAGGCAACTAATGAAAAACTGTTTTTT
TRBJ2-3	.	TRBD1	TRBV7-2	CASSFRWTGGTTDTQYF	TGTGCCAGCAGCTTCAGATGGACAGGGGGGACCACAGATACGCAGTATTTT
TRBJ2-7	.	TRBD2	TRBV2	CASILEAGDSYEQYF	TGTGCCAGCATCCTAGAAGCGGGAGACTCCTACGAGCAGTACTTC
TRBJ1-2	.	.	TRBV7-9	CASSLATAPYGYTF	TGTGCCAGCAGCTTAGCTACAGCTCCCTATGGCTACACCTTC
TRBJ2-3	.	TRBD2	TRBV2	CASSLPGLHSTDTQYF	TGTGCCAGCAGTCTCCCGGGACTACATAGCACAGATACGCAGTATTTT
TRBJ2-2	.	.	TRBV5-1	CASSLAGDTGELFF	TGCGCCAGCAGCTTGGCCGGGGACACCGGGGAGCTGTTTTTT
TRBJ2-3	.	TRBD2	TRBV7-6	CASSLSFGTSGKGAQYF	TGTGCCAGCAGCTTGAGTTTTGGGACTAGCGGGAAAGGGGCGCAGTATTTT
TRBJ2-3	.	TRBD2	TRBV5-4	CASSSGLAGGRRDTQYF	TGTGCCAGCAGCTCCGGGTTAGCGGGAGGGAGGAGAGATACGCAGTATTTT
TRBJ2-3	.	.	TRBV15	CATSRDSSDTQYF	TGTGCCACCAGCAGAGATTCGTCAGATACGCAGTATTTT
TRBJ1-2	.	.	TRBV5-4	CASSWGGYGGEPGYGYTF	TGTGCCAGCAGCTGGGGGGGTTACGGGGGCGAACCCGGCTATGGCTACACCTTC